The present T cell receptor (beta chain) was sequenced within a study of blood T cell repertoires in COVID-19. For the study at large: Acute and convalescent COVID-19 specimens originated in the United States, Italy and Spain. T cells, B-cell-depleted T cells, or PBMCs provided the cDNA or gDNA that served as material.

Germline V gene data show CDR1 as SGHDN and CDR2 as FVKESK. V was pared by 4 bases and J by 6 bases, with 11 bases of the junction left unmatched. The CDR3 consists of 15 residues. Authors' methods: It was from reference gene primer amplification that nucleated cell counts were estimated. Clones were read by immunoSEQ multiplex PCR, and TCRdb kept only the in-frame ones, dropping some. The V and J calls and clone size come from that table; D and trimming were worked out from the DNA. The sample has roughly 70,000 clones, about 70% seen once. The chain joins TRBV14 to TRBJ1-2; TRBD1 aligns across 7 bases. Specimen: peripheral blood. The source is an older woman with acute or convalescent COVID-19. CDR3 bases: TGTGCCAGCAGCCCAGGGTTTCTTACAGGGGATGGCTACACCTTC. It specifies CASSPGFLTGDGYTF.